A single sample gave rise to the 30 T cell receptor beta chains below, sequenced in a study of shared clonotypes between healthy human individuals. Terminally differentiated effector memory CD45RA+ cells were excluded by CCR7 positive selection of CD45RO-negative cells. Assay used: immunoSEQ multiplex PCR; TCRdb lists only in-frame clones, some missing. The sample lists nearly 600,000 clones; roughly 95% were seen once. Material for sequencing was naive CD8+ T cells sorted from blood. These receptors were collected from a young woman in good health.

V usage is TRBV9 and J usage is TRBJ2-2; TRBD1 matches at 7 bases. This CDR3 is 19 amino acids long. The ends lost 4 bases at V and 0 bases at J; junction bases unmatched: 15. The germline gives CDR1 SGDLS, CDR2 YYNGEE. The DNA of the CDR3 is TGTGCCAGCAGCCAGGGGGTAGGGGACAACACTGCGAACACCGGGGAGCTGTTTTTT. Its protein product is CASSQGVGDNTANTGELFF.

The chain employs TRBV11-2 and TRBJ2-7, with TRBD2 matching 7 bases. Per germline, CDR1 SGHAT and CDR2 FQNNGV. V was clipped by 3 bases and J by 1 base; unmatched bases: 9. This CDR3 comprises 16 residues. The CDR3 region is CASSFRQAGISYEQYF. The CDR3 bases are TGTGCCAGCAGCTTTCGTCAAGCGGGGATATCCTACGAGCAGTACTTC.

The DNA for the CDR3 is TGTGCCAGTAGCCCCTCGGGAGAAGGCACCGGGGAGCTGTTTTTT. Its protein product is CASSPSGEGTGELFF. V and J are TRBV19 and TRBJ2-2, with D maybe TRBD2 (6 bases). The CDR3 has 15 residues. V lost 6 bases, J lost 4 bases, and 15 bases lay in between. Germline lookup yields CDR1 LNHDA and CDR2 SQIVND (reference sequence).

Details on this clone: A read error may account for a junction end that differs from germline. The CDR3 bases are TGTGCCAGCAGTGTAGAACCCCCACCGGACAGGGCCTCCGTGGATTTT. This translates into CASSVEPPPDRASVDF. The V gene is TRBV27, the J gene TRBJ2-3; TRBD1 agrees at 8 bases. This CDR3 is 16 amino acids long. The germline V gene has CDR1 MNHEY and CDR2 SMNVEV (reference sequence).

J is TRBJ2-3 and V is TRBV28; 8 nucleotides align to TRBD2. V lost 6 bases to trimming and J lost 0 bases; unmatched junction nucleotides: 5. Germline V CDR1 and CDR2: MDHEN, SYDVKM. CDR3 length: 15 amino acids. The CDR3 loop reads CASSRLASSTDTQYF. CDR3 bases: TGTGCCAGCAGCAGACTAGCGTCTAGCACAGATACGCAGTATTTT.

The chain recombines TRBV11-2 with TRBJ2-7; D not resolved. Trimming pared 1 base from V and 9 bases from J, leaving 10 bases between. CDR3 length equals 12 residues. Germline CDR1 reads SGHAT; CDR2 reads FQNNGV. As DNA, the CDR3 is TGTGCCAGCAGCTTAGGTGCAAACGGGCAGTACTTC. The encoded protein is CASSLGANGQYF.

CDR3 in DNA: TGTGCCAGCAGGGGGCTCGGGACAGGGGGTGAAAAACTGTTTTTT. Protein sequence: CASRGLGTGGEKLFF. V gene TRBV6-1 combines with J gene TRBJ1-4; 11 nucleotides agree with TRBD1. J lost 7 bases, V lost 6 bases, and 7 bases had no gene match. The CDR3 is made up of 15 amino acids. In germline, CDR1 is MNHNS, CDR2 SASEGT.

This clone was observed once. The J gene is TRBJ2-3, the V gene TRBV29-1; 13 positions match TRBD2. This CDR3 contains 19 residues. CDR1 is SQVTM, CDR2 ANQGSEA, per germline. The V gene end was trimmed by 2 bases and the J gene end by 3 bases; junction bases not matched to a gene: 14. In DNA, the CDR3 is TGCAGCGTTGAATCCCCCCGACTAGCGGGAGGTTTAACTACAGATACGCAGTATTTT. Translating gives CSVESPRLAGGLTTDTQYF.

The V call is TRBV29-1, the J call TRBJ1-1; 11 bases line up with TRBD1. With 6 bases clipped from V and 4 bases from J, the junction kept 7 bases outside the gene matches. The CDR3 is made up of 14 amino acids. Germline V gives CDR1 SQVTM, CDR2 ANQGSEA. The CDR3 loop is CSVRPGQGVTEAFF. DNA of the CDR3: TGCAGCGTCAGACCGGGACAGGGGGTCACTGAAGCTTTCTTT. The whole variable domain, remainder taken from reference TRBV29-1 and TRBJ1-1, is SAVISQKPSRDICQRGTSLTIQCQVDSQVTMMFWYRQQPGQSLTLIATANQGSEATYESGFVIDKFPISRPNLTFSTLTVSNMSPEDSSIYLCSVRPGQGVTEAFFGQGTRLTVV.

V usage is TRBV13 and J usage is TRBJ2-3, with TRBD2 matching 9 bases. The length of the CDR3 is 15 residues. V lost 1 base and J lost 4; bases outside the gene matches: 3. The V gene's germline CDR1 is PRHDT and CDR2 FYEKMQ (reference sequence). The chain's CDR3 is CASSLASGMSDTQYF. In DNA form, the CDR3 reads TGTGCCAGCAGCTTAGCTAGCGGGATGTCAGATACGCAGTATTTT.

CDR3 residues: CAWAPQGGEKLFF. The CDR3 nucleotides are TGTGCCTGGGCACCACAGGGGGGCGAAAAACTGTTTTTT. The chain links TRBV30 to TRBJ1-4; TRBD1 matches at 8 bases. This CDR3 contains 13 residues. Germline V CDR1 and CDR2: GTSNPN, SVGIG (reference sequence). V was clipped by 5 bases and J by 8 bases; unmatched bases: 7.

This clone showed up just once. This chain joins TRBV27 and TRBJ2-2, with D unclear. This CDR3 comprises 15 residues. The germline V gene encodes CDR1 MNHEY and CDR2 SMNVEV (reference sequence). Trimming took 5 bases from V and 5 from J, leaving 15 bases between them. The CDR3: CASSPANELTGELFF. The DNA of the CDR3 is TGTGCCAGCAGTCCCGCGAACGAGTTGACCGGGGAGCTGTTTTTT.

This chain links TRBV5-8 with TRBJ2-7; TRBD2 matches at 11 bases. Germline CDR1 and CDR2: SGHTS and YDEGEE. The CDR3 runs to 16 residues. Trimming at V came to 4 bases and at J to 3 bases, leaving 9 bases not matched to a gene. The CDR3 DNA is TGTGCCAGCAGCGATACTAGCGGGAGTTCTTACTACGAGCAGTACTTC. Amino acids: CASSDTSGSSYYEQYF.

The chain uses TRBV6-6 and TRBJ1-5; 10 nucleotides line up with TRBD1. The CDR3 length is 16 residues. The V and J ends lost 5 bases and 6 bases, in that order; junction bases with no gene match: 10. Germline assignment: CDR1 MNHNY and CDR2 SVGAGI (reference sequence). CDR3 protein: CASSTSQRQGAQPQHF. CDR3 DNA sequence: TGTGCCAGCAGTACCTCACAGAGACAGGGGGCTCAGCCCCAGCATTTT.

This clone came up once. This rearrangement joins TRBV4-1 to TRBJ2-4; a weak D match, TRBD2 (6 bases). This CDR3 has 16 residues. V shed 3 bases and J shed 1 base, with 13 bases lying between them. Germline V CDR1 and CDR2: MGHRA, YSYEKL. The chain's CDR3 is CASSHGPGAAKNIQYF. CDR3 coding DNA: TGCGCCAGCAGCCACGGGCCGGGAGCGGCCAAAAACATTCAGTACTTC.

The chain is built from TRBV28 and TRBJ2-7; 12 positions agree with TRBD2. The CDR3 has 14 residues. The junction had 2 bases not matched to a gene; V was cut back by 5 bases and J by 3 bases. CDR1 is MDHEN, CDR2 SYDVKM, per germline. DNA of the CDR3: TGTGCCAGCAGTGGACTAGCGGGGTACTACGAGCAGTACTTC. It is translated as CASSGLAGYYEQYF.

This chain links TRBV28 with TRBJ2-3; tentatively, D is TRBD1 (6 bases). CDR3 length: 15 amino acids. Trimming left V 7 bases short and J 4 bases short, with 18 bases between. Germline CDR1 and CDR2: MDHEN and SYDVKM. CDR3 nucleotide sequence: TGTGCCAGCATGAGGGGGACCCATCGGGCAGATACGCAGTATTTT. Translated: CASMRGTHRADTQYF.

The CDR3 loop is CASSLLSSSYEQYF. The DNA of the CDR3 is TGTGCCAGCAGCTTGCTTTCTAGCTCCTACGAGCAGTACTTC. The gene calls are TRBV4-2 and TRBJ2-7; D gene uncertain. Germline CDR1 LGHNA, CDR2 YNFKEQ. The CDR3 is made up of 14 amino acids. V was trimmed by 5 bases and J by 0 bases, leaving 11 bases between them.

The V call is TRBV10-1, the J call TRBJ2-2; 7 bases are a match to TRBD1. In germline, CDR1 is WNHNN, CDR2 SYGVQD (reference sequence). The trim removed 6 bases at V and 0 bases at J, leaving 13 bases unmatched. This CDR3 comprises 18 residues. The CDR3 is CASSGGNPGQSNTGELFF. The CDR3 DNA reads TGCGCCAGCAGCGGTGGGAACCCGGGACAGTCGAACACCGGGGAGCTGTTTTTT.

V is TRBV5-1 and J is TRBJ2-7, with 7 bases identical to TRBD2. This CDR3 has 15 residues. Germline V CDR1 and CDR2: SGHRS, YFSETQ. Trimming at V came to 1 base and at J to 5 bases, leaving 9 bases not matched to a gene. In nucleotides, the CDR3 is TGCGCCAGCAGCTTGTTGGCGGGAGCGGCTGACGAGCAGTACTTC. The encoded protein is CASSLLAGAADEQYF.

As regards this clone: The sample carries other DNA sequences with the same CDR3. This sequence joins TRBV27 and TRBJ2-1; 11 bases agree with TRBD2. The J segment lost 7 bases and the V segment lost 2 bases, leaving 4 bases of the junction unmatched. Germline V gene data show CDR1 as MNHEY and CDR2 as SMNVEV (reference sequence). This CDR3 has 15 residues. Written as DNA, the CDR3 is TGTGCCAGCAGTTTAGGATCTAGCGGGAGGAATGAGCAGTTCTTC. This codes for CASSLGSSGRNEQFF.

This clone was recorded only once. The CDR3 bases are TGCGCCAGCAGCCGGACAGTTCGGTTGAATGAAAAACTGTTTTTT. It encodes CASSRTVRLNEKLFF. The V and J genes are TRBV4-1 and TRBJ1-4, with D possibly matching TRBD1 (6 bases). V shed 4 bases and J shed 5 bases, with 14 bases lying between them. Germline V gene sequence: CDR1 MGHRA, CDR2 YSYEKL. CDR3 length: 15 residues.

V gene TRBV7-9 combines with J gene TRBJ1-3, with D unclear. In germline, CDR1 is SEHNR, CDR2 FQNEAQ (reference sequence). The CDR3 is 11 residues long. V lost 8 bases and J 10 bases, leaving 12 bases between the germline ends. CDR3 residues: CASLSWETIYF. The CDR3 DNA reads TGTGCCAGCCTTTCGTGGGAGACCATATATTTT.

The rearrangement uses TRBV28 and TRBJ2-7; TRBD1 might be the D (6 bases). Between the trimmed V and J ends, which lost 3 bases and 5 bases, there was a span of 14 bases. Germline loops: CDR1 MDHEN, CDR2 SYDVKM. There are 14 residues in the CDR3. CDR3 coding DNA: TGTGCCAGCAGTTTCGGCAGGGGTTATCACGAGCAGTACTTC. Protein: CASSFGRGYHEQYF. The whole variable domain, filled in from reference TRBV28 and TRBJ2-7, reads DVKVTQSSRYLVKRTGEKVFLECVQDMDHENMFWYRQDPGLGLRLIYFSYDVKMKEKGDIPEGYSVSREKKERFSLILESASTNQTSMYLCASSFGRGYHEQYFGPGTRLTVT.

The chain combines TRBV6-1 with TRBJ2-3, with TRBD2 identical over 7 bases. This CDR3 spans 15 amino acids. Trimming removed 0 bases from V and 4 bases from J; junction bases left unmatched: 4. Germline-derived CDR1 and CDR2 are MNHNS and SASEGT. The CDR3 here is CASSEAGGYADTQYF. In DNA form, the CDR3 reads TGTGCCAGCAGTGAAGCGGGAGGGTACGCAGATACGCAGTATTTT.

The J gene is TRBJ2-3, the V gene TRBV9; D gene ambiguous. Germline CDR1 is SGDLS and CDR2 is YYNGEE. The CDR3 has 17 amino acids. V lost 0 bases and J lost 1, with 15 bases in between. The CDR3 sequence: CASSVGVAPSGTDTQYF. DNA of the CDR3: TGTGCCAGCAGCGTAGGTGTAGCCCCTTCCGGCACAGATACGCAGTATTTT.

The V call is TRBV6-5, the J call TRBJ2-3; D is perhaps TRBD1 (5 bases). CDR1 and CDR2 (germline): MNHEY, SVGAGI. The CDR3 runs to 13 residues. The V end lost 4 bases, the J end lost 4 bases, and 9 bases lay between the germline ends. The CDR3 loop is CASSLSRADTQYF. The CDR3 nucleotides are TGTGCCAGCAGTTTATCCAGGGCAGATACGCAGTATTTT.

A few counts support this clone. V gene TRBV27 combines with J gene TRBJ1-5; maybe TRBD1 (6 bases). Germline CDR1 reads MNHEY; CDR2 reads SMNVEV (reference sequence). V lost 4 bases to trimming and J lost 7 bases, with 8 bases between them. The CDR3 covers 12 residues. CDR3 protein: CASSSQGQPQHF. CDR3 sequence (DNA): TGTGCCAGCAGTTCACAGGGCCAGCCCCAGCATTTT.

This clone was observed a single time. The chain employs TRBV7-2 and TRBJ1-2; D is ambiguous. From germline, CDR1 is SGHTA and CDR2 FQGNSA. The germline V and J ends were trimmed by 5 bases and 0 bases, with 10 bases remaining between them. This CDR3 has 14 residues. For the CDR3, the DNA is TGTGCCAGCAGCATACCCTCTCCTAACTATGGCTACACCTTC. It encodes CASSIPSPNYGYTF.

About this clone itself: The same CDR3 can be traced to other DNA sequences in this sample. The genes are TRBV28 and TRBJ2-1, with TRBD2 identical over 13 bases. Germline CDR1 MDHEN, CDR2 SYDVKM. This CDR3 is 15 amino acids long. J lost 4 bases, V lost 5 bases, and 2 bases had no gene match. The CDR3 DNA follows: TGTGCCAGCAGTCTACTAGCGGGAGGGTACAATGAGCAGTTCTTC. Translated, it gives CASSLLAGGYNEQFF.